This TCR beta chain was documented in a study of brain metastases from non-small cell lung cancer. The study's findings and limits: Brain metastases had lower T-cell infiltration than primary tumors.

On this clone itself: Its antigen is currently unknown. The same CDR3 is also encoded by other DNA sequences in this sample.

The data were produced by immunoSEQ multiplex PCR, yet TCRdb's version contains in-frame clones alone and is incomplete. The data hold 7,500 to 8,000 clones, with around four fifths observed a single time. Per germline, CDR1 SNHLY and CDR2 FYNNEI. Trimming pared 5 bases from V and 8 bases from J, leaving 19 bases between. This CDR3 has 15 residues. This chain uses TRBV2 with TRBJ2-1, with D maybe TRBD2 (6 bases). The sequenced material came from primary lung tumor tissue. This clonotype was sampled from a donor at least 40 years old with non-small cell lung cancer. The CDR3 region has the DNA TGTGCCAGCAGTTATTTTGGGGGAGGCCTATATGAGCAGTTCTTC. Its translation: CASSYFGGGLYEQFF.